The rows below give T cell receptor beta chains drawn from one sample of a study of regulatory T cells in long-lasting Graves disease. TCRdb reprocessed the multiplex PCR reads with MiXCR, giving one entry per CDR3 protein. The sample carries around 460,000 distinct CDR3 sequences, 20% to 25% recorded once. Sequences were derived from peripheral blood mononuclear cells (PBMCs), sampled when the disease was refractory, from a patient treated with antithyroid drugs. The receptors come from a female donor with Graves disease. Each CDR3 is given with its conserved first and last residue. A D gene is named only where the DNA matches it firmly. Not every row has a clone size; where given, it reads once, few, many or a size class.

d_call j_call v_call clone_size cdr3_aa cdr3_nt
- TRBJ2-6 TRBV10-3 few CAISRFSSGANVLTF TGTGCCATCAGCAGGTTCAGCTCTGGGGCCAACGTCCTGACTTTC
- TRBJ2-7 TRBV13 many CASSPRVGGEQYF TGTGCCAGCAGCCCCAGGGTTGGGGGCGAGCAGTACTTC
TRBD1 TRBJ1-5 TRBV2 many CASSGQGANNQPQHF TGTGCCAGCAGTGGGCAGGGGGCGAACAATCAGCCCCAGCATTTT
TRBD1 TRBJ2-2 TRBV2 - CASSQWTGGLVTGELFF TGTGCCAGCAGCCAATGGACAGGGGGGTTGGTCACCGGGGAGCTGTTTTTT
TRBD2 TRBJ2-3 TRBV4-3 once CASSHVLAGATTDTQYF TGCGCCAGCAGCCACGTTCTAGCGGGAGCGACCACAGATACGCAGTATTTT
TRBD2 TRBJ2-7 TRBV2 many CASSGASGEQYF TGTGCCAGCAGTGGGGCTAGCGGCGAGCAGTACTTC
- TRBJ1-1 TRBV10-3 - CAISNVGGGNTEAFF TGTGCCATCAGCAACGTAGGGGGAGGGAACACTGAAGCTTTCTTT
- TRBJ2-1 TRBV27 many CASREAGSRNEQFF TGTGCCAGCAGAGAAGCAGGGTCGCGCAATGAGCAGTTCTTC
TRBD2 TRBJ2-7 TRBV20-1 - CSAPRKTSGSEEQYF TGCAGTGCTCCACGAAAGACTAGCGGGAGTGAGGAGCAGTACTTC
- TRBJ2-7 TRBV7-2 few CASSPAGQGIYEQYF TGTGCCAGCAGCCCAGCAGGTCAGGGGATCTACGAGCAGTACTTC
TRBD2 TRBJ2-3 TRBV24-1 - CATSEPLATTDTQYF TGTGCCACCAGTGAACCACTAGCGACCACAGATACGCAGTATTTT
- TRBJ1-2 TRBV4-1 few CASSQSPGPANYGYTF TGCGCCAGCAGCCAAAGCCCAGGACCTGCTAACTATGGCTACACCTTC
- TRBJ1-2 TRBV20-1 - CSAQSRVIVYGYTF TGCAGTGCCCAATCCAGGGTAATAGTCTATGGCTACACCTTC
- TRBJ2-7 TRBV28 many CASSLSASTEQYF TGTGCCAGCAGTTTATCGGCTAGCACAGAGCAGTACTTC
- TRBJ1-2 TRBV6-5 - CASSFVLTNYGYTF TGTGCCAGCAGTTTCGTCCTCACTAACTATGGCTACACCTTC
- TRBJ2-5 TRBV7-2 many CASSSDWTAKETQYF TGTGCCAGCAGCTCCGACTGGACAGCCAAAGAGACCCAGTACTTC
- TRBJ2-2 TRBV28 - CASSLAGINTGELFF TGTGCCAGCAGTTTAGCCGGGATTAACACCGGGGAGCTGTTTTTT
TRBD1 TRBJ1-5 TRBV7-9 many CASSLGQTGIQPQHF TGTGCCAGCAGCTTAGGACAGACAGGGATTCAGCCCCAGCATTTT
- TRBJ1-1 TRBV6-5 few CASSYSKGRPSTEAFF TGTGCCAGCAGTTACTCGAAGGGCAGGCCCAGCACTGAAGCTTTCTTT
- TRBJ2-7 TRBV7-2 few CASSITGMGNLGSYEQYF TGTGCCAGCAGCATCACAGGGATGGGGAACCTCGGCTCCTACGAGCAGTACTTC